The 7 T cell receptor beta chains listed next were all sequenced from one sample in a study of T cell responses to AZD1222 COVID-19 vaccine. Measured with immunoSEQ multiplex PCR; TCRdb has only the in-frame clones, and not every one. The data hold about 110,000 clones, with 70% to 90% observed a single time. The source was peripheral blood, collected on day 0 of AZD1222 vaccination. The receptor set was obtained from an adult in good health.

The gene calls are TRBV7-9 and TRBJ1-3; D remains unclear. The CDR3 runs 13 residues. Germline V gene lookup returns CDR1 SEHNR and CDR2 FQNEAQ (reference sequence). Trimming pared 3 bases from V and 0 bases from J, leaving 3 bases between. The CDR3 nucleotides are TGTGCCAGCAGCTTGGACTCTGGAAACACCATATATTTT. Protein sequence: CASSLDSGNTIYF.

This clone was counted only a few times. This sequence joins TRBV5-1 and TRBJ2-4; 8 bases are a match to TRBD1. This CDR3 is built from 17 residues. V shed 3 bases and J 3 bases; nucleotides not matched to a gene: 11. The V gene's germline CDR1 is SGHRS and CDR2 YFSETQ. DNA for the CDR3: TGCGCCAGCAGCTCCAGACAGGGGTCTATGGGCAAAAACATTCAGTACTTC. Its translation is CASSSRQGSMGKNIQYF.

V gene TRBV28 combines with J gene TRBJ2-7; 7 bases agree with TRBD1. Germline CDR1 MDHEN, CDR2 SYDVKM. The length of the CDR3 is 15 residues. J lost 3 bases, V lost 5 bases, and 10 bases had no gene match. CDR3 DNA: TGTGCCAGCAGTCCCCCCTCGGGACAGCTCTACGAGCAGTACTTC. Translation: CASSPPSGQLYEQYF.

The gene calls are TRBV5-1 and TRBJ1-3, with D uncertain. The CDR3 has 16 amino acids. Germline lookup yields CDR1 SGHRS and CDR2 YFSETQ. V dropped 4 bases and J dropped 4 bases, with 18 bases sitting between them. CDR3 DNA: TGCGCCAGCAGCACCGATGACACCTTTACCGGAAACACCATATATTTT. It translates to CASSTDDTFTGNTIYF.

For the CDR3, the DNA is TGTGCCAGTAGAGGCACGAGTTTTAATGAAAAACTGTTTTTT. Amino acid sequence: CASRGTSFNEKLFF. The chain carries TRBV19 and TRBJ1-4, with D hard to call. In germline, CDR1 is LNHDA, CDR2 SQIVND (reference sequence). The CDR3 is made up of 14 amino acids. V shed 6 bases and J shed 4 bases, with 12 bases lying between them.

This clone was observed a few times. The genes are TRBV19 and TRBJ2-1; possible D gene TRBD2, 5 bases. The CDR3 spans 16 residues. Deletions cut 5 bases from V and 0 bases from J, with 14 bases between. Germline values: CDR1 LNHDA, CDR2 SQIVND (reference sequence). DNA for the CDR3: TGTGCCAGTAGTCTTGAACGGGGAAACTCCTACAATGAGCAGTTCTTC. It translates to CASSLERGNSYNEQFF.

J is TRBJ2-1 and V is TRBV5-8, with TRBD1 matching 8 bases. The CDR3 loop spans 16 amino acids. V trimming: 0 bases; J trimming: 0 bases; junction bases outside the gene matches: 2. In germline, CDR1 is SGHTS, CDR2 YDEGEE. The CDR3 loop is CASSLVGTGSYNEQFF. Written as DNA, the CDR3 is TGTGCCAGCAGCTTGGTGGGGACAGGCTCCTACAATGAGCAGTTCTTC.